At least ten counts were recorded for the clone carrying this T cell receptor (beta chain). The record originates from a study of identical twins' blood T cells. TCRdb reprocessed the 5' RACE reads via MiXCR and lists one record per CDR3 protein. The sample lists 400,000 or so distinct CDR3 sequences, roughly 27% occurring once. This TCR was sampled from a woman between 18 and 50 years old in good health. Sequencing used PBMCs.

DNA for the CDR3: TGTGCCATCAGTGACTCAGGCCGAGTGCATGGCTACACCTTC. It encodes CAISDSGRVHGYTF. This chain uses TRBV10-3 with TRBJ1-2, with D uncertain. The V end lost 3 bases, the J end lost 6 bases, and 14 bases lay between the germline ends. This CDR3 is 14 amino acids long. CDR1 ENHRY and CDR2 SYGVKD come from the germline V gene.